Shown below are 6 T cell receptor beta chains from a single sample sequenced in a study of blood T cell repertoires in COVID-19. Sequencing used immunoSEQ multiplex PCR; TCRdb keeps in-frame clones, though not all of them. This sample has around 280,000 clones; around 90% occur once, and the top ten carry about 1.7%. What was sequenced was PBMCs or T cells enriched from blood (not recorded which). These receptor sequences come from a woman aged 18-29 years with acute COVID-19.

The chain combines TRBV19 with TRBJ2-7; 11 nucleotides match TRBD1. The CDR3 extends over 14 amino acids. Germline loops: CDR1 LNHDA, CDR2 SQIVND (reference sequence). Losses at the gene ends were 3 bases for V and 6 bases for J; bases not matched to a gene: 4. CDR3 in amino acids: CASSIGTGGGEQYF. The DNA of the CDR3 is TGTGCCAGTAGTATCGGGACAGGGGGTGGCGAGCAGTACTTC.

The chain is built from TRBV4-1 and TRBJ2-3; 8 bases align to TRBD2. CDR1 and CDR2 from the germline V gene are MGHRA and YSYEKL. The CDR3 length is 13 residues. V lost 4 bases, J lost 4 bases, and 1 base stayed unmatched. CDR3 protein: CASSPGGADTQYF. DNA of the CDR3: TGCGCCAGCAGCCCCGGGGGGGCAGATACGCAGTATTTT.

The CDR3, as DNA: TGTGCCAGCTCGCGAGGGGACAGCTACGAGCAGTACTTC. It yields the protein CASSRGDSYEQYF. The rearrangement uses TRBV18 and TRBJ2-7; 7 bases match TRBD1. V lost 6 bases to trimming and J lost 3 bases; unmatched junction nucleotides: 5. CDR3 length: 13 residues. Germline V CDR1 and CDR2: KGHSH, LQKENI.

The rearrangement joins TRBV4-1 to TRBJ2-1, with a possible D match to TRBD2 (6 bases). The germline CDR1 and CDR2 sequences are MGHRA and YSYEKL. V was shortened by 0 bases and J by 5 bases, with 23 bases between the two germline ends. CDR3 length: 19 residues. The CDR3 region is CASSQEEGRDLVVNNEQFF. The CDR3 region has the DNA TGCGCCAGCAGCCAAGAGGAGGGTCGGGACTTAGTAGTAAACAATGAGCAGTTCTTC.

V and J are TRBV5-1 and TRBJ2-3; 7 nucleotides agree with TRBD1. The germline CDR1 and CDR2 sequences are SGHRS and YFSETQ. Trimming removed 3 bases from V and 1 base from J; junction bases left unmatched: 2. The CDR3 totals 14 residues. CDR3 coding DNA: TGCGCCAGCAGCTGGGACAGAGGCACAGATACGCAGTATTTT. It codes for CASSWDRGTDTQYF.

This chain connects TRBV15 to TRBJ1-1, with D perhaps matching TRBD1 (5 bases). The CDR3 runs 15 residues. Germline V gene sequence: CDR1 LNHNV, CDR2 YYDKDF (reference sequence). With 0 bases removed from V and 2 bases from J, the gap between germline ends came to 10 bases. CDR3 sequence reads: CATSRDQGDNTEAFF. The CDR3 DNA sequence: TGTGCCACCAGCAGAGATCAGGGTGATAACACTGAAGCTTTCTTT.